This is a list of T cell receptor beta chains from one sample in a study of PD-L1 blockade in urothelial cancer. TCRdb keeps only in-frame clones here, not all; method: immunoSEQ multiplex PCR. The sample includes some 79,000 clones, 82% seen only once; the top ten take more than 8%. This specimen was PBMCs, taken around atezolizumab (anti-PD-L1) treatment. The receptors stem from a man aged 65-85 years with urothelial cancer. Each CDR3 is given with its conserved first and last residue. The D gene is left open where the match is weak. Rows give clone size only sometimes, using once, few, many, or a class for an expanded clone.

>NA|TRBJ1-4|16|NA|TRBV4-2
CASSQDLVSANEKLFF
TGTGCCAGCAGCCAAGATCTGGTCAGCGCGAATGAAAAACTGTTTTTT
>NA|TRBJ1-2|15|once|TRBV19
CASSPPWRGNYGYTF
TGTGCCAGTAGTCCCCCTTGGCGGGGTAACTATGGCTACACCTTC
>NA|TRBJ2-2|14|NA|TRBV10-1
CASSALEGTGELFF
TGCGCCAGCAGTGCACTAGAGGGCACCGGGGAGCTGTTTTTT
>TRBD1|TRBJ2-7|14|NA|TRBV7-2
CASSQNRGDYEQYF
TGTGCCAGCAGCCAAAACAGGGGGGACTACGAGCAGTACTTC
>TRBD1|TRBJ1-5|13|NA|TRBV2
CASRGDREQPQHF
TGTGCCAGCAGGGGGGACAGGGAACAGCCCCAGCATTTT
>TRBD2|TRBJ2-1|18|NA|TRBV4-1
CASSQDRGLAGSWVEQFF
TGCGCCAGCAGCCAAGACAGGGGACTAGCGGGGAGCTGGGTTGAGCAGTTCTTC
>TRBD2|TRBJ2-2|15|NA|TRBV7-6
CASSLGTSGTGELFF
TGTGCCAGCAGCTTAGGGACTAGCGGCACCGGGGAGCTGTTTTTT
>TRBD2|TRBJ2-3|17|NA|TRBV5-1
CASSSGVAGASTDTQYF
TGCGCCAGCAGCTCCGGGGTAGCGGGGGCCTCCACAGATACGCAGTATTTT
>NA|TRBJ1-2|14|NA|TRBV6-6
CASSYGQGNYGYTF
TGTGCCAGCAGTTACGGGCAGGGGAACTATGGCTACACCTTC
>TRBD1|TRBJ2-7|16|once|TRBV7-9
CASSSRTGGGFNEQYF
TGTGCCAGCAGCTCGAGGACAGGGGGAGGCTTTAACGAGCAGTACTTC
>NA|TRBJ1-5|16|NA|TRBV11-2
CASSLALQPGIQPQHF
TGTGCCAGCAGCTTAGCGTTACAGCCCGGAATTCAGCCCCAGCATTTT
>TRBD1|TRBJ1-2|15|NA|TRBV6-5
CASSYAETGHYGYTF
TGTGCCAGCAGTTACGCCGAGACAGGGCACTATGGCTACACCTTC
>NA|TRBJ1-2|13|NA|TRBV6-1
CASMDRANYGYTF
TGTGCCAGCATGGACAGAGCTAACTATGGCTACACCTTC
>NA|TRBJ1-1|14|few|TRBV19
CASSLLQGTPEAFF
TGTGCCAGTAGTCTCTTACAGGGTACCCCTGAAGCTTTCTTT
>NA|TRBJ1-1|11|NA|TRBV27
CARVQVNEAFF
TGTGCCAGGGTCCAGGTTAATGAAGCTTTCTTT
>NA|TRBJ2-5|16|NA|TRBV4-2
CASSQDPQGYAETQYF
TGTGCCAGCAGCCAAGATCCCCAGGGGTACGCAGAGACCCAGTACTTC
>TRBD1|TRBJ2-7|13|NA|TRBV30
CAWTQGVYYEQYF
TGTGCCTGGACACAGGGGGTCTACTACGAGCAGTACTTC
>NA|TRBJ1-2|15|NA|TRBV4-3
CASSQVGAGTYGYTF
TGCGCCAGCAGCCAAGTTGGGGCAGGGACTTATGGCTACACCTTC
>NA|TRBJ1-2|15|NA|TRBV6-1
CASSPRRTSNYGYTF
TGTGCCAGCAGTCCCCGACGGACTTCTAACTATGGCTACACCTTC
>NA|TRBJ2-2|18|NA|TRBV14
CASSQGGRLPANTGELFF
TGTGCCAGCAGCCAAGGAGGGAGACTCCCCGCGAACACCGGGGAGCTGTTTTTT
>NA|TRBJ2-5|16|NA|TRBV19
CASSISGGQPGETQYF
TGTGCCAGTAGTATTTCTGGCGGGCAGCCCGGGGAGACCCAGTACTTC
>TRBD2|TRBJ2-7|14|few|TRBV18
CASSAGVGSYEQYF
TGTGCCAGCTCGGCGGGAGTAGGGTCCTACGAGCAGTACTTC
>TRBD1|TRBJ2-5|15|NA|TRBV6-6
CASSPTGSRQETQYF
TGTGCCAGCAGTCCGACAGGGAGTCGGCAAGAGACCCAGTACTTC